This is a list of T cell receptor beta chains from one sample in a study of human T cells and chemical hapten exposure. TCRdb re-analysed the RACE reads in MiXCR, keeping a single row per CDR3 protein. The sample records 75,000 to 95,000 distinct CDR3 sequences, approximately 11% being singletons. The material was whole blood, obtained in connection with sensitization to the hapten diphenylcyclopropenone (DPC). Source of these receptors: a middle-aged man with alopecia areata. Some clones in this sample may be carry-over from other donors' samples. CDR3s include the opening cysteine and the closing phenylalanine or tryptophan. Expanded clones get a size class; other rows say once, few or many, or leave the size out.

size: many
V: TRBV5-5
CDR3: CASSLARQFMNTEAFF

size: .
V: TRBV6-2/TRBV6-3
CDR3: CASREETGTANQPQHF

size: few
V: TRBV7-2
CDR3: CASSPNRGAKNIQYF

size: many
V: TRBV5-1
CDR3: CASSFGEGSSSGNTIYF

size: few
V: TRBV10-3
CDR3: CAISALGLAGDKNIQYF

size: .
V: TRBV7-9
CDR3: CASSPNSGYEQYF

size: few
V: TRBV5-1
CDR3: CASSSGNRQGADSGANVLTF

size: .
V: TRBV7-8
CDR3: CASSLVGAGGNRKETQYF

size: few
V: TRBV5-5
CDR3: CASSSYPGTSGRRVAKNIQYF

size: few
V: TRBV5-1
CDR3: CASSLAGGLAGGGEQFF